This TCR beta chain was identified in a study of T cell clones after liver transplantation. Study details: TCRbeta sequencing after a pre-transplant mixed lymphocyte reaction identified graft-donor-reactive clones, later tracked in post-transplant blood.

To note about this clone: Its antigen is not known.

Produced via immunoSEQ multiplex PCR; TCRdb's table is partial and in-frame only. The sample shows fewer than 70,000 clones, 71% of them seen only once. General study findings and limits: These preliminary findings come from unstandardized post-transplant sampling times.

The sequence came from a human donor who received a liver transplant. Sequenced material: CD4+ T cells from blood, taken before liver transplant.

In DNA form, the CDR3 reads TGTGCCAGCAGCTTAGACGGGAGCGAGCAGTACTTC. Amino acids: CASSLDGSEQYF. The rearrangement joins TRBV11-3 to TRBJ2-7; perhaps TRBD2 as D (6 bases). The CDR3 runs to 12 residues. CDR1 and CDR2 from the germline V gene are SGHNT and YENEEA. V was pared by 0 bases and J by 6 bases, with 6 bases between.